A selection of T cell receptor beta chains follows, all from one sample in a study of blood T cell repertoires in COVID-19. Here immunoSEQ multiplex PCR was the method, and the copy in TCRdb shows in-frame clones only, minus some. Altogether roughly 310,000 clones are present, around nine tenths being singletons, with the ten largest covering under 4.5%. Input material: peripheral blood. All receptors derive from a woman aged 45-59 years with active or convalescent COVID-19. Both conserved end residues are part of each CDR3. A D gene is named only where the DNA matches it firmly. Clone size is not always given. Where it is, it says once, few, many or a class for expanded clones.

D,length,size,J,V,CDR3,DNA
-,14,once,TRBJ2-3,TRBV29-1,CSVGRGRSTDTQYF,TGCAGCGTTGGTCGGGGGAGATCCACAGATACGCAGTATTTT
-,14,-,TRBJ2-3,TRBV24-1,CATSDPGSTDTQYF,TGTGCCACCAGTGACCCAGGGAGCACAGATACGCAGTATTTT
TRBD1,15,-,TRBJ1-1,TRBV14,CASSQVGTVNTEAFF,TGTGCCAGCAGCCAAGTCGGGACAGTGAACACTGAAGCTTTCTTT
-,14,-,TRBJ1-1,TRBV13,CASSLGHRETEAFF,TGTGCCAGCAGCTTAGGCCACAGGGAGACTGAAGCTTTCTTT
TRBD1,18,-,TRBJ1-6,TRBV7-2,CASSPLRTGGSYNSPLHF,TGTGCCAGCAGCCCCCTTCGGACAGGGGGCTCCTATAATTCACCCCTCCACTTT
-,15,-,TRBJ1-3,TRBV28,CASNRDQGSGNTIYF,TGTGCCAGCAACCGGGACCAGGGGTCCGGAAACACCATATATTTT
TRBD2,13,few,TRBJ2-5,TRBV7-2,CASSPGLQETQYF,TGTGCCAGCAGCCCGGGACTACAAGAGACCCAGTACTTC
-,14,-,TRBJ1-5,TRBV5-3,CARNPGSSNQPQHF,TGTGCCAGAAACCCAGGGTCTAGCAATCAGCCCCAGCATTTT
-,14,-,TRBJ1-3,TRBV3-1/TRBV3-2,CASSQEQSGNTIYF,TGTGCCAGCAGCCAAGAACAGTCTGGAAACACCATATATTTT
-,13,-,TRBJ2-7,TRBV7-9,CASSQGVGYEQYF,TGTGCCAGCAGCCAAGGGGTGGGCTACGAGCAGTACTTC
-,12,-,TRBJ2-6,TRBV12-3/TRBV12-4,CASSSRANVLTF,TGTGCCAGCAGCTCTAGGGCCAACGTCCTGACTTTC
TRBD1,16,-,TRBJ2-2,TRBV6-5,CASSYQTQGPTGELFF,TGTGCCAGCAGTTACCAGACACAGGGGCCCACCGGGGAGCTGTTTTTT
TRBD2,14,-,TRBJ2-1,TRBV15,CATRRGRAPNEQFF,TGTGCCACTCGCCGCGGGAGGGCCCCCAATGAGCAGTTCTTC
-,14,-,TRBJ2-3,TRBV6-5,CASILGGNTDTQYF,TGTGCCAGCATTCTGGGGGGAAACACAGATACGCAGTATTTT
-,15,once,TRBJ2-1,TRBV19,CASSKDYLPYNEQFF,TGTGCCAGTAGTAAGGACTACCTCCCCTACAATGAGCAGTTCTTC
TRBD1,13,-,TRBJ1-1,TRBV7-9,CASSEAGGTEAFF,TGTGCCAGCAGCGAGGCAGGGGGCACTGAAGCTTTCTTT
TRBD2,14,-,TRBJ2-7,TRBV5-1,CASSSVGGDDEQYF,TGCGCCAGCAGCTCCGTGGGAGGGGATGACGAGCAGTACTTC
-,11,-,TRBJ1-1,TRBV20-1,CRGVWGTEAFF,TGCAGGGGAGTGTGGGGCACTGAAGCTTTCTTT
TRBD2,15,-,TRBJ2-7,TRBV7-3,CASSLSGTSGSQQYF,TGTGCCAGCAGCTTATCCGGGACTAGCGGGAGCCAGCAGTACTTC
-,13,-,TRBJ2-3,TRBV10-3,CAISERVTDTQYF,TGTGCCATCAGTGAGCGTGTCACAGATACGCAGTATTTT